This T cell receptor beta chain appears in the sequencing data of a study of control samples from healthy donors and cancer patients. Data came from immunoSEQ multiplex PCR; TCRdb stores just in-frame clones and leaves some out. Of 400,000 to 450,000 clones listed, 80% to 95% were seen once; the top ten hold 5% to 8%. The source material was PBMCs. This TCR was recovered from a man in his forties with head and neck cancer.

The CDR3 nucleotides are TGTGCCAGCAGCAACAATCCTTACAATGAGCAGTTCTTC. Translating gives CASSNNPYNEQFF. The rearrangement links TRBV14 to TRBJ2-1; no firm D call. The CDR3 length is 13 residues. Trimming shortened V by 5 bases and J by 4 bases, and 9 bases separated the two germline ends. Germline values: CDR1 SGHDN, CDR2 FVKESK.